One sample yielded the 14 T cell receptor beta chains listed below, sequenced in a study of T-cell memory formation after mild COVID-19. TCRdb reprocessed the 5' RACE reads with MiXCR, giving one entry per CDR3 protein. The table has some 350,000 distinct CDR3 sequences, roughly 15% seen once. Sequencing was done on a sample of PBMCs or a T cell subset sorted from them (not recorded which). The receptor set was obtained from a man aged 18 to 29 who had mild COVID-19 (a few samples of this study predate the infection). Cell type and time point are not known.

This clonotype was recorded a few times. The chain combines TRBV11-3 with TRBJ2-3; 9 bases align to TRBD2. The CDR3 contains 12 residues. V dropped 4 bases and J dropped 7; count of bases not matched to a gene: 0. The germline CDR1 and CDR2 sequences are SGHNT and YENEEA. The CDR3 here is CASSSSGNTQYF. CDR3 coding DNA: TGTGCCAGCAGCTCTAGCGGGAATACGCAGTATTTT.

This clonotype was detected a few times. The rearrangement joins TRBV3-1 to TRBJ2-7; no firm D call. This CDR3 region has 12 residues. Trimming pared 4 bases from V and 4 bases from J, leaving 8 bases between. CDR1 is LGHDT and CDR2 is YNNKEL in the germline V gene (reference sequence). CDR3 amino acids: CASSRTRYEQYF. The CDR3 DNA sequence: TGTGCCAGCAGCCGGACCCGATACGAGCAGTACTTC.

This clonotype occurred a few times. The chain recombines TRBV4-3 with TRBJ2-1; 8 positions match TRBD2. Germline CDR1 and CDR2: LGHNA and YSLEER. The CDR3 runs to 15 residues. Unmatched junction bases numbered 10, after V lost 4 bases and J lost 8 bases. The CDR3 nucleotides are TGCGCCAGCAGCCTCCTAGATGAGCGGGGGCATGAGCAGTTCTTC. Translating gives CASSLLDERGHEQFF.

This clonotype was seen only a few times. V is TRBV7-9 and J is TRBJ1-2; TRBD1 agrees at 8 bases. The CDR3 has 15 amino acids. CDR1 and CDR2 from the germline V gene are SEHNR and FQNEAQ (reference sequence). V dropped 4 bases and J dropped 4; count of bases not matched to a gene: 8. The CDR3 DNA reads TGTGCCAGCAGCTCACCCCAGGGGGCCATCTATGGCTACACCTTC. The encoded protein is CASSSPQGAIYGYTF.

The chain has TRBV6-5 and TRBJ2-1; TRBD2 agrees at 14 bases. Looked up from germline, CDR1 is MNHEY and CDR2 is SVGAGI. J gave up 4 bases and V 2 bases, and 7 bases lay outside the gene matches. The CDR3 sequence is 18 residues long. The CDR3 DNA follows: TGTGCCAGCAGTTACAATGGACTAGCGGGGGGTAAATACAATGAGCAGTTCTTC. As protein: CASSYNGLAGGKYNEQFF.

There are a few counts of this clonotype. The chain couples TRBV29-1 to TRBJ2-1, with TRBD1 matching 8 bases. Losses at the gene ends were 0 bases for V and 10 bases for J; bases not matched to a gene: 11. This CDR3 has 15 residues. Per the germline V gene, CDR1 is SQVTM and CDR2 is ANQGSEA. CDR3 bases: TGCAGCGTTGAAGAAGCCGGACAGGGTCCGTGGGAGCAGTTCTTC. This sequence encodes CSVEEAGQGPWEQFF.

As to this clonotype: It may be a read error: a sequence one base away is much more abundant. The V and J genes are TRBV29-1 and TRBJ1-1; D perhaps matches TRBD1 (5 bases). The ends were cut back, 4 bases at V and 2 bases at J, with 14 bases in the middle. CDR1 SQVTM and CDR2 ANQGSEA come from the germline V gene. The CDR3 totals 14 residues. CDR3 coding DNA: TGCAGCGTTGGGGCAGGGTCGGGTAACACTGAAGCTTTCTTT. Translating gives CSVGAGSGNTEAFF.

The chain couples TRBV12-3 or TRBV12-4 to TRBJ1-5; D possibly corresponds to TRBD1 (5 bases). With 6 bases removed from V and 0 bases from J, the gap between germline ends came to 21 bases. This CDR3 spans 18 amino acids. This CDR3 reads CASRFRSRDRYSNQPQHF. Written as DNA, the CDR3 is TGTGCCAGCAGGTTTAGGTCCCGGGACCGCTATAGCAATCAGCCCCAGCATTTT.

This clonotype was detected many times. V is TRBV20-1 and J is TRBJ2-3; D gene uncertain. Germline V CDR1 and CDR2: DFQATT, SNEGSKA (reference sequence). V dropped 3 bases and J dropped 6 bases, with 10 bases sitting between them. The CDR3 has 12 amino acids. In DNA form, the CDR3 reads TGCAGTGCTAGTTCGGGCTCCGATACGCAGTATTTT. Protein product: CSASSGSDTQYF.

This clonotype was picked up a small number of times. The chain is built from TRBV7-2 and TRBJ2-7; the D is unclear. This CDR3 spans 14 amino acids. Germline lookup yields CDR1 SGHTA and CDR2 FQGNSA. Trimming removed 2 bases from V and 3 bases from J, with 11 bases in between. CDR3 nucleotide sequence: TGTGCCAGCAGCTTAAGGGTGGCTTTCTACGAGCAGTACTTC. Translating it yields CASSLRVAFYEQYF.

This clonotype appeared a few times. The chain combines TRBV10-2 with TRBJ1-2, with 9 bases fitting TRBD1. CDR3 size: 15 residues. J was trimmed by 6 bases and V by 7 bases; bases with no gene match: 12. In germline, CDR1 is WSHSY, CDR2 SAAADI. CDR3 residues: CASTIRGTGLDGYTF. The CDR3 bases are TGCGCCAGCACAATCCGAGGGACAGGGTTGGATGGCTACACCTTC.

The CDR3 DNA sequence: TGTGCCAGCAGCTTAGGTAGAGGAGTGAACACTGAAGCTTTCTTT. It codes for CASSLGRGVNTEAFF. The V gene is TRBV13, the J gene TRBJ1-1; D gene ambiguous. Germline CDR1 and CDR2: PRHDT and FYEKMQ (reference sequence). This CDR3 spans 15 amino acids. Between the trimmed V and J ends, which lost 0 bases and 0 bases, there was a span of 8 bases.

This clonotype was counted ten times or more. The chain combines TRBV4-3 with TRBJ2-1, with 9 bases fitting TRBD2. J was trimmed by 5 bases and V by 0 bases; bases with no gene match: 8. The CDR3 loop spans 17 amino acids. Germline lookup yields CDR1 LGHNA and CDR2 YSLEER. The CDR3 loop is CASSQDWNSGSHNEQFF. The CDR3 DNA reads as TGCGCCAGCAGCCAAGATTGGAATAGCGGGAGCCACAATGAGCAGTTCTTC.

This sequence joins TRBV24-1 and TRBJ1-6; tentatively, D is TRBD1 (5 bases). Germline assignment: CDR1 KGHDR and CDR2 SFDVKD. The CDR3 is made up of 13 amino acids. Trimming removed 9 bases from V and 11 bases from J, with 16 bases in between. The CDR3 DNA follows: TGTGCCACCGCCCAGCAGGGTCTTGCACCCCTCCACTTT. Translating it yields CATAQQGLAPLHF.